A selection of T cell receptor beta chains follows, all from one sample in a study of long-term antiretroviral therapy in people with HIV. The repertoire was sequenced with immunoSEQ multiplex PCR; TCRdb's copy has only in-frame clones and lacks some. The sample shows some 31,000 clones, 95% to 98% of them seen only once. Sequencing used unsorted PBMCs, obtained 7.6 years after starting antiretroviral therapy. The receptors derive from a man aged 30 to 39 with HIV. Each CDR3 is given with its conserved first and last residue. A D gene is named only where the DNA matches it firmly. Clone size appears in some rows only: once, few, many, or a class for an expanded clone.

>NA|TRBJ2-1|TRBV30|TRBD2
CAWSASGRGSYNEQFF
TGTGCCTGGAGTGCCAGCGGGAGAGGGTCCTACAATGAGCAGTTCTTC
>NA|TRBJ1-2|TRBV28|NA
CASARGPNREGYGYGGYTF
TGTGCCAGCGCAAGAGGCCCGAACAGAGAAGGTTATGGGTATGGTGGCTACACCTTC
>NA|TRBJ1-5|TRBV29-1|NA
CSVGSKNGPQHF
TGCAGCGTTGGTAGCAAGAACGGGCCCCAGCATTTT
>NA|TRBJ2-7|TRBV10-3|NA
CAISVPDSYEQYF
TGTGCCATCAGTGTACCAGACTCCTACGAGCAGTACTTC
>NA|TRBJ1-1|TRBV4-3|NA
CASSQDGPPVLEAFF
TGCGCCAGCAGCCAAGATGGCCCACCCGTCTTGGAAGCTTTCTTT
>NA|TRBJ1-2|TRBV2|TRBD1
CASIRTGGAYGYTF
TGTGCCAGCATTCGGACAGGGGGCGCCTATGGCTACACCTTC
>once|TRBJ2-2|TRBV6-1|TRBD1
CASSRQGTGELFF
TGTGCCAGCAGTCGACAGGGGACCGGGGAGCTGTTTTTT
>NA|TRBJ2-3|TRBV4-3|NA
CASSQELHTSTDTQYF
TGCGCCAGCAGCCAGGAGCTGCACACTAGCACAGATACGCAGTATTTT
>NA|TRBJ2-5|TRBV27|TRBD1
CASSPAGGEAVSRETQYF
TGTGCCAGCAGTCCCGCAGGGGGCGAGGCGGTAAGCAGAGAGACCCAGTACTTC
>NA|TRBJ1-1|TRBV9|TRBD1
CASSKRTGERAFF
TGTGCCAGCAGCAAAAGGACAGGGGAGCGAGCTTTCTTT
>once|TRBJ2-2|TRBV7-6|TRBD2
CASRLAGTPRGTGELFF
TGTGCCAGCCGTCTAGCGGGAACCCCACGGGGGACCGGGGAGCTGTTTTTT
>NA|TRBJ1-2|TRBV7-6|NA
CASSSTLESNYGYTF
TGTGCCAGCAGCTCAACACTGGAGTCTAACTATGGCTACACCTTC
>NA|TRBJ2-3|TRBV9|NA
CASSAQGYSDTQYF
TGTGCCAGCAGCGCCCAGGGATATTCAGATACGCAGTATTTT
>NA|TRBJ1-2|TRBV7-9|NA
CASSYWDGNYGYTF
TGTGCCAGCAGCTATTGGGACGGAAACTATGGCTACACCTTC
>NA|TRBJ1-1|TRBV10-3|NA
CAISVQTGTEAFF
TGTGCCATCAGTGTTCAGACCGGCACTGAAGCTTTCTTT
>NA|TRBJ2-4|TRBV30|TRBD2
CAWIPSGGGRAKNIQYF
TGTGCCTGGATTCCCTCAGGCGGGGGGCGAGCCAAAAACATTCAGTACTTC
>once|TRBJ2-3|TRBV7-3|NA
CASSRTVVDTQYF
TGTGCCAGCAGCAGGACAGTTGTAGATACGCAGTATTTT
>NA|TRBJ2-7|TRBV10-3|NA
CAISRNSYEQYF
TGTGCCATCAGTCGGAACTCCTACGAGCAGTACTTC
>NA|TRBJ2-1|TRBV11-2|NA
CASSFPRDSITNEQFF
TGTGCCAGCAGCTTCCCTCGGGACTCCATTACCAATGAGCAGTTCTTC
>NA|TRBJ2-1|TRBV2|NA
CASTEVRRGEQFF
TGTGCCAGCACGGAAGTTAGGCGGGGAGAGCAGTTCTTC
>NA|TRBJ2-1|TRBV7-8|TRBD2
CASTAGPGLVNEQFF
TGTGCCAGCACCGCCGGACCGGGACTAGTCAATGAGCAGTTCTTC
>NA|TRBJ2-1|TRBV5-4|TRBD1
CASSSGQGPYNEQFF
TGTGCCAGCAGCTCGGGACAGGGGCCCTACAATGAGCAGTTCTTC
>NA|TRBJ1-1|TRBV6-5|NA
CASSYSQENTEAFF
TGTGCCAGCAGTTATTCCCAGGAGAACACTGAAGCTTTCTTT
>NA|TRBJ2-5|TRBV7-9|TRBD1
CASSTYRGRQETQYF
TGTGCCAGCAGCACGTACAGGGGGCGGCAAGAGACCCAGTACTTC
>NA|TRBJ2-7|TRBV9|NA
CASSPTRKTLEQYF
TGTGCCAGCAGCCCGACAAGGAAGACCCTCGAGCAGTACTTC
>once|TRBJ2-2|TRBV19|TRBD2
CASSTGLENTGELFF
TGTGCCAGTAGTACAGGACTAGAGAACACCGGGGAGCTGTTTTTT
>NA|TRBJ1-5|TRBV10-1|NA
CASRPRGGRNQPQHF
TGCGCCAGCAGGCCACGGGGGGGGCGCAATCAGCCCCAGCATTTT
>once|TRBJ2-1|TRBV6-5|NA
CASNSPNEQFF
TGTGCCAGCAACTCACCCAATGAGCAGTTCTTC
>NA|TRBJ1-1|TRBV7-2|NA
CASSLGTIEAFF
TGTGCCAGCAGCTTAGGGACGATTGAAGCTTTCTTT
>once|TRBJ2-1|TRBV7-8|NA
CASSPDGRGTYNEQFF
TGTGCCAGCAGCCCAGATGGGCGGGGCACCTACAATGAGCAGTTCTTC
>NA|TRBJ2-7|TRBV13|NA
CASSLRGQPGEQYF
TGTGCCAGCAGCTTACGTGGGCAGCCAGGCGAGCAGTACTTC
>NA|TRBJ2-1|TRBV19|NA
CASSMKAVLTHSYNEQFF
TGTGCCAGTAGTATGAAGGCCGTACTTACCCACTCCTACAATGAGCAGTTCTTC
>NA|TRBJ2-1|TRBV19|NA
CASSIFGGWAEQFF
TGTGCCAGTAGTATTTTTGGGGGGTGGGCTGAGCAGTTCTTC
>NA|TRBJ2-5|TRBV19|TRBD1
CASSIVNRGGETQYF
TGTGCCAGTAGTATAGTCAACAGGGGTGGGGAGACCCAGTACTTC
>NA|TRBJ1-3|TRBV11-3|NA
CASSQSGSGNTIYF
TGTGCCAGCAGCCAATCCGGGTCTGGAAACACCATATATTTT
>NA|TRBJ2-2|TRBV19|TRBD2
CASSIDQRGTGELFF
TGTGCCAGTAGTATAGACCAGCGGGGAACCGGGGAGCTGTTTTTT
>NA|TRBJ1-1|TRBV11-3|TRBD1
CASSLVGGGDSYLDTEAFF
TGTGCCAGCAGCTTAGTCGGTGGCGGGGACAGCTACTTGGACACTGAAGCTTTCTTT
>NA|TRBJ2-1|TRBV5-5|TRBD1
CASSFGTGGGNEQFF
TGTGCCAGCAGCTTCGGGACAGGGGGAGGAAATGAGCAGTTCTTC
>NA|TRBJ2-4|TRBV4-1|TRBD2
CASSRVTGGGSRYPKNIQYF
TGCGCCAGCAGCCGCGTCACGGGGGGAGGAAGTAGATATCCCAAAAACATTCAGTACTTC
>NA|TRBJ1-1|TRBV29-1|NA
CSVGRDENTEAFF
TGCAGCGTTGGCCGGGACGAGAACACTGAAGCTTTCTTT
>once|TRBJ1-4|TRBV29-1|TRBD1
CSGVRDRDEKLFF
TGCAGCGGCGTCCGGGACAGGGATGAAAAGCTGTTTTTT
>NA|TRBJ1-2|TRBV7-9|NA
CASSSRDPKYGYTF
TGTGCCAGCAGCTCCCGGGACCCCAAGTATGGCTACACCTTC
>NA|TRBJ2-7|TRBV4-1|TRBD2
CASSQERGGAYEQYF
TGCGCCAGCAGCCAAGAGCGGGGAGGGGCATACGAGCAGTACTTC
>once|TRBJ2-1|TRBV6-5|NA
CASSPGGFDEQFF
TGTGCCAGCAGCCCCGGGGGCTTCGATGAGCAGTTCTTC
>NA|TRBJ1-2|TRBV5-1|NA
CASSSQTGHYTF
TGCGCCAGCAGCTCCCAAACAGGGCACTACACCTTC
>NA|TRBJ2-3|TRBV5-8|NA
CASSLEVGRQGSDTQYF
TGTGCCAGCAGCTTGGAGGTCGGGCGTCAGGGCTCAGATACGCAGTATTTT
>NA|TRBJ2-7|TRBV9|TRBD1
CASSDTGGYEQYF
TGTGCCAGCAGTGATACAGGGGGATACGAGCAGTACTTC
>NA|TRBJ1-1|TRBV6-6|NA
CASSRRSTEAFF
TGTGCCAGCAGTAGACGGAGCACTGAAGCTTTCTTT
>NA|TRBJ1-3|TRBV6-5|NA
CASSYSGDSGNTIYF
TGTGCCAGCAGTTACTCGGGGGATTCTGGAAACACCATATATTTT
>once|TRBJ2-7|TRBV30|TRBD2
CASIAGTSGRLYEQYF
TGTGCCTCAATAGCCGGGACTAGCGGGAGACTCTACGAGCAGTACTTC
>NA|TRBJ1-2|TRBV25-1|NA
CASSGIRYGYTF
TGTGCCAGCAGTGGAATCAGATATGGCTACACCTTC
>NA|TRBJ2-2|TRBV13|NA
CASSLAAGELFF
TGTGCCAGCAGCTTAGCAGCCGGGGAGCTGTTTTTT
>NA|TRBJ1-5|TRBV9|TRBD1
CASSVGQGAWSNQPQHF
TGTGCCAGCAGCGTAGGCCAGGGGGCCTGGAGCAATCAGCCCCAGCATTTT
>once|TRBJ2-7|TRBV5-1|TRBD2
CASSMAGGPYEQYF
TGCGCCAGCAGTATGGCGGGAGGCCCCTACGAGCAGTACTTC